The 5 T cell receptor beta chains presented below share a single source sample, sequenced in a study of blood T cells in healthy people across ages. A J-beta primer mix and a sample-barcoded 5' primer were used in a second PCR of roughly 7 to 12 cycles. TCRdb used MiXCR to reprocess the 5' RACE reads, holding one entry per CDR3 protein. The data hold 1.5 million to 2 million distinct CDR3 sequences, with roughly 30% observed a single time. Source material: blood. These receptors originate from a woman aged 25 to 39 in good health.

This clonotype has more than one count but fewer than ten. The chain carries TRBV6-6 and TRBJ2-1; perhaps D is TRBD1 or TRBD2 (5 bases each). Trimming took 0 bases from V and 9 from J, leaving 12 bases between them. Germline values: CDR1 MNHNY, CDR2 SVGAGI (reference sequence). The CDR3 length is 14 residues. CDR3 sequence: CASSYSGLAFEQFF. CDR3 sequence (DNA): TGTGCCAGCAGTTACTCGGGGCTAGCCTTTGAGCAGTTCTTC.

This clonotype was seen many times. V usage is TRBV7-2 and J usage is TRBJ2-5; tentatively, D is TRBD2 (6 bases). The V end was cut by 3 bases, the J end by 3 bases, with 11 bases between. Germline values: CDR1 SGHTA, CDR2 FQGNSA. The CDR3 runs 14 residues. Here the CDR3 reads CASSFISSEETQYF. The CDR3 nucleotides are TGTGCCAGCAGCTTCATATCTAGCGAAGAGACCCAGTACTTC.

With respect to this clonotype: This likely comes from a read error, as the CDR3 has no conserved phenylalanine or tryptophan at its end. The V call is TRBV20-1, the J call TRBJ2-3, with 10 bases lining up with TRBD2. The CDR3 has 14 residues. Per the germline V gene, CDR1 is DFQATT and CDR2 is SNEGSKA (reference sequence). J was trimmed by 0 bases and V by 6 bases; bases with no gene match: 3. CDR3 loop: CSAPTSGSTDTQYL. Here the CDR3 DNA reads TGCAGTGCCCCGACTAGCGGGAGCACAGATACGCAGTATTTG.

The rearrangement links TRBV2 to TRBJ2-1; D ambiguous. This CDR3 contains 13 residues. V shed 4 bases and J shed 10 bases, with 14 bases lying between them. CDR1 and CDR2 (germline): SNHLY, FYNNEI. The CDR3: CASSGRSRDEQFF. The CDR3 bases are TGTGCCAGCAGTGGAAGGAGCCGCGACGAGCAGTTCTTC.

This clonotype was detected only a few times. The chain employs TRBV7-9 and TRBJ1-3; no clear D. This CDR3 spans 15 amino acids. The germline CDR1 and CDR2 sequences are SEHNR and FQNEAQ (reference sequence). V was shortened by 5 bases and J by 0 bases, with 11 bases between the two germline ends. The CDR3 loop is CASSAPVPSGNTIYF. In DNA form, the CDR3 reads TGTGCCAGCAGCGCCCCGGTCCCCTCTGGAAACACCATATATTTT.